The clone carrying this T cell receptor beta chain was recorded once. The antigen remains undetermined. The PCR contained 60 Vbeta and 13 Jbeta primers. The protocol was immunoSEQ multiplex PCR, while the TCRdb copy is restricted to in-frame clones and leaves out a portion. Here the sample spans under 200,000 clones, roughly 77% being singletons. The data stem from a study of cytomegalovirus exposure and HLA in healthy donors. Study summary: About 200 million T cells yielded fewer than 120 million unique TCR beta sequences in earlier analysis.

Trimming left V 1 base short and J 6 bases short, with 15 bases between. There are 16 residues in the CDR3. The V gene's germline CDR1 is KGHSH and CDR2 LQKENI. Donors in the study were healthy people who gave bone marrow. Findings and limits, study-wide: Presence/absence analyses assumed roughly uniform sequencing depth across donors. Specific recognition of CMV antigens was confirmed in vitro for a few chains (all CMV-associated).

The TCR originated in a man aged 40-49 years in good health and CMV-seropositive. This rearrangement joins TRBV18 to TRBJ1-4, with D possibly matching TRBD1 (5 bases). Sequences were obtained from PBMCs. The CDR3 region has the DNA TGTGCCAGCTCACCACAGGCTGGATGGGGGGATGAAAAACTGTTTTTT. This codes for CASSPQAGWGDEKLFF.